A single sample gave rise to the 24 T cell receptor beta chains below, sequenced in a study of T cell changes during pregnancy in multiple sclerosis. TCRdb keeps only in-frame clones here, not all; method: immunoSEQ multiplex PCR. The sample lists around 32,000 clones, 90% to 95% occurring once. The material sequenced was CD8+ T cells from peripheral blood mononuclear cells, taken in the second trimester of pregnancy. The receptors derive from a female donor in good health, enrolled as a control in a pregnancy study.

The chain combines TRBV27 with TRBJ1-2; 7 bases are a match to TRBD1. The length of the CDR3 is 14 residues. CDR1 MNHEY and CDR2 SMNVEV come from the germline V gene (reference sequence). Unmatched junction bases numbered 5, after V lost 6 bases and J lost 1 base. This CDR3 reads CASRNRGGNYGYTF. The CDR3 nucleotides are TGTGCCAGCAGGAACAGGGGAGGTAACTATGGCTACACCTTC.

CDR3 DNA: TGTGCCAGCAGCCCGATTCACCCACTAGCGGGGAGCTCCTACAATGAGCAGTTCTTC. It specifies CASSPIHPLAGSSYNEQFF. This chain uses TRBV7-9 with TRBJ2-1; the match to TRBD2 covers 10 bases. Losses at the gene ends were 5 bases for V and 0 bases for J; bases not matched to a gene: 13. CDR1 and CDR2 from the germline V gene are SEHNR and FQNEAQ (reference sequence). The CDR3 has 19 amino acids.

The chain links TRBV19 to TRBJ2-2; D gene unclear. Per the germline V gene, CDR1 is LNHDA and CDR2 is SQIVND (reference sequence). V was clipped by 3 bases and J by 0 bases, with 11 bases between them. The CDR3 has 16 residues. The CDR3, as DNA: TGTGCCAGTAGTATGTATGCTAGACCGAACACCGGGGAGCTGTTTTTT. This encodes CASSMYARPNTGELFF.

The CDR3 loop reads CASSSTGTGRTEAFF. CDR3 in DNA: TGTGCCAGCAGTTCCACCGGGACAGGGAGAACTGAAGCTTTCTTT. The chain has TRBV27 and TRBJ1-1; TRBD1 aligns across 9 bases. J gave up 5 bases and V 4 bases, and 8 bases lay outside the gene matches. Germline V gives CDR1 MNHEY, CDR2 SMNVEV (reference sequence). This CDR3 is 15 amino acids long.

This chain joins TRBV2 and TRBJ2-1, with D maybe TRBD2 (6 bases). The CDR3 has 11 amino acids. Between the trimmed V and J ends, which lost 8 bases and 9 bases, there was a span of 11 bases. Germline lookup yields CDR1 SNHLY and CDR2 FYNNEI. CDR3 nucleotides: TGTGCCAGCGCCGGGGGAGGTGAGCAGTTCTTC. Its protein is CASAGGGEQFF. Full variable domain (outside the CDR3, taken from reference TRBV2 and TRBJ2-1): EPEVTQTPSHQVTQMGQEVILRCVPISNHLYFYWYRQILGQKVEFLVSFYNNEISEKSEIFDDQFSVERPDGSNFTLKIRSTKLEDSAMYFCASAGGGEQFFGPGTRLTVL.

This clone was counted once. The chain links TRBV19 to TRBJ2-1, with D possibly TRBD2 on 6 matching bases. Trimming pared 8 bases from V and 0 bases from J, leaving 11 bases between. CDR3 length: 14 amino acids. CDR1 LNHDA and CDR2 SQIVND come from the germline V gene (reference sequence). CDR3: CASYGGSSYNEQFF. The DNA for the CDR3 is TGTGCCAGTTACGGGGGAAGCTCCTACAATGAGCAGTTCTTC.

This chain connects TRBV27 to TRBJ2-1, with D tentatively TRBD1 (6 bases). Germline assignment: CDR1 MNHEY and CDR2 SMNVEV (reference sequence). The CDR3 loop spans 15 amino acids. V lost 5 bases to trimming and J lost 2 bases, with 13 bases between them. CDR3 coding DNA: TGTGCCAGCAGTCCCCAGGGGAACCCCTACAATGAGCAGTTCTTC. This gives the protein CASSPQGNPYNEQFF.

This rearrangement joins TRBV27 to TRBJ2-3; TRBD1 aligns across 9 bases. The germline V gene has CDR1 MNHEY and CDR2 SMNVEV (reference sequence). The CDR3 loop spans 11 amino acids. J was trimmed by 14 bases and V by 8 bases; bases with no gene match: 8. CDR3 loop: CASGDREVGYF. The DNA for the CDR3 is TGTGCCAGCGGGGACAGGGAGGTGGGGTATTTT.

This chain uses TRBV7-8 with TRBJ1-6, with TRBD1 as a possible D gene (5 bases). Germline loops: CDR1 SGHVS, CDR2 FQNEAQ. Trimming cost V 1 base and J 12 bases, with 16 bases left between them. This CDR3 has 15 residues. CDR3 bases: TGTGCCAGCAGCTTAGAATTACAGGTGGATCAACCCCTCCACTTT. It yields the protein CASSLELQVDQPLHF. The variable domain in full, completed from reference TRBV7-8 and TRBJ1-6, reads GAGVSQSPRYKVAKRGQDVALRCDPISGHVSLFWYQQALGQGPEFLTYFQNEAQLDKSGLPSDRFFAERPEGSVSTLKIQRTQQEDSAVYLCASSLELQVDQPLHFGNGTRLTVT.

The chain recombines TRBV5-6 with TRBJ1-5; no firm D call. Germline V gene sequence: CDR1 SGHDT, CDR2 YYEEEE. This CDR3 spans 14 amino acids. Trimming pared 1 base from V and 7 bases from J, leaving 12 bases between. The DNA of the CDR3 is TGTGCCAGCAGCTTGTATAACTCTGTCCAGCCCCAGCATTTT. This sequence encodes CASSLYNSVQPQHF.

The gene calls are TRBV7-8 and TRBJ1-6; D gene uncertain. This CDR3 contains 13 residues. V was trimmed by 1 base and J by 8 bases, leaving 6 bases between them. Germline V lookup: CDR1 SGHVS, CDR2 FQNEAQ. The CDR3 reads CASSLDPDSPLHF. CDR3 nucleotides: TGTGCCAGCAGCTTAGACCCAGATTCACCCCTCCACTTT.

The genes are TRBV6-1 and TRBJ2-7; TRBD1 might be the D (5 bases). V lost 1 base and J lost 3, with 13 bases in between. The CDR3 runs to 15 residues. In germline, CDR1 is MNHNS, CDR2 SASEGT. The CDR3 is CASSEVKGSVYEQYF. The DNA for the CDR3 is TGTGCCAGCAGTGAAGTGAAGGGGTCAGTCTACGAGCAGTACTTC.

This clone was seen just once. The V call is TRBV9, the J call TRBJ2-7, with D tentatively TRBD1 (5 bases). Trimming removed 4 bases from V and 3 bases from J, with 17 bases in between. Germline V CDR1 and CDR2: SGDLS, YYNGEE. The CDR3 runs to 15 residues. DNA for the CDR3: TGTGCCAGCAGCCCGTCGGGCGCAGACAGCTACGAGCAGTACTTC. Protein: CASSPSGADSYEQYF.

This chain joins TRBV13 and TRBJ2-7; D not resolved. Trimming took off 4 bases at V and 3 bases at J, with 10 bases between the two ends. The CDR3 totals 13 residues. Germline V CDR1 and CDR2: PRHDT, FYEKMQ (reference sequence). The chain's CDR3 is CASSSTTIYEQYF. The CDR3 DNA sequence: TGTGCCAGCAGCTCCACGACAATCTACGAGCAGTACTTC.

A word on this clone: Because the CDR3's place on the DNA is in doubt, the DNA is left out and the CDR3 is given as listed by TCRdb. This chain links TRBV6-6 with TRBJ2-1; the D segment call TRBD2 is taken from the table without a DNA check. Germline V lookup: CDR1 MNHNY, CDR2 SVGAGI (reference sequence). The CDR3 is 14 residues long, counting both termini. The CDR3 loop is CASSSSRGGAEQFF.

CDR3 loop: CASSSFSYEQYF. In nucleotides, the CDR3 is TGTGCCAGCAGCTCTTTCTCCTACGAGCAGTACTTC. The chain uses TRBV5-6 and TRBJ2-7; no clear D. Germline loops: CDR1 SGHDT, CDR2 YYEEEE. Between the trimmed V and J ends, which lost 3 bases and 0 bases, there was a span of 4 bases. The length of the CDR3 is 12 residues.

The V and J genes are TRBV6-5 and TRBJ2-7, with 8 bases that match TRBD1. Germline assignment: CDR1 MNHEY and CDR2 SVGAGI. Germline trimming cut 4 bases from V and 1 base from J; bases unmatched to any gene: 6. The CDR3 consists of 15 residues. The CDR3 region is CASSWGHRGSYEQYF. CDR3 in DNA: TGTGCCAGCAGTTGGGGGCACAGGGGGTCCTACGAGCAGTACTTC.

This chain uses TRBV19 with TRBJ2-2; D unresolved. Germline V gene sequence: CDR1 LNHDA, CDR2 SQIVND (reference sequence). The CDR3 totals 15 residues. Trimming shortened V by 3 bases and J by 0 bases, and 8 bases separated the two germline ends. The CDR3: CASSILETNTGELFF. The CDR3 DNA sequence: TGTGCCAGTAGTATCCTGGAGACGAACACCGGGGAGCTGTTTTTT.

This sequence joins TRBV6-4 and TRBJ2-1; TRBD2 is a possible D gene (6 bases). The CDR3 is made up of 15 amino acids. Germline V gene lookup returns CDR1 MRHNA and CDR2 SNTAGT. V was shortened by 4 bases and J by 8 bases, with 18 bases between the two germline ends. CDR3 residues: CASSGSGGTRDEQFF. CDR3 bases: TGTGCCAGCAGTGGCTCGGGCGGGACTCGGGATGAGCAGTTCTTC.

V usage is TRBV2 and J usage is TRBJ2-7; TRBD1 aligns across 7 bases. The CDR3 extends over 15 amino acids. With V trimmed by 8 bases and J by 2 bases, 12 bases remained unmatched. Per the germline V gene, CDR1 is SNHLY and CDR2 is FYNNEI. The CDR3: CASLPGTVDPYEQYF. CDR3 nucleotide sequence: TGTGCCAGCTTACCCGGGACAGTAGATCCCTACGAGCAGTACTTC. The entire variable domain, with the rest obtained from reference TRBV2 and TRBJ2-7, is as follows: EPEVTQTPSHQVTQMGQEVILRCVPISNHLYFYWYRQILGQKVEFLVSFYNNEISEKSEIFDDQFSVERPDGSNFTLKIRSTKLEDSAMYFCASLPGTVDPYEQYFGPGTRLTVT.

The chain recombines TRBV5-1 with TRBJ2-7, with D maybe TRBD1 (6 bases). Trimming removed 0 bases at V and 1 base at J, with 8 bases between. CDR3 length equals 14 residues. Germline values: CDR1 SGHRS, CDR2 YFSETQ. This CDR3 reads CASSLEDRSYEQYF. DNA for the CDR3: TGCGCCAGCAGCTTGGAGGACAGATCCTACGAGCAGTACTTC.

The chain has TRBV11-3 and TRBJ1-2; tentatively, D is TRBD1 (5 bases). The V and J ends lost 5 bases and 0 bases respectively, with 13 bases between them. CDR1 and CDR2 from the germline V gene are SGHNT and YENEEA. The CDR3 contains 15 residues. The CDR3 DNA follows: TGTGCCAGCAGCCTCGGGACTCACCCTAACTATGGCTACACCTTC. It specifies CASSLGTHPNYGYTF.

CDR3 amino acids: CASSVNSYEQYF. CDR3 in DNA: TGTGCCAGCAGCGTTAACTCCTACGAGCAGTACTTC. This chain joins TRBV9 and TRBJ2-7; no clear D. V lost 2 bases and J 0 bases, leaving 3 bases between the germline ends. CDR1 and CDR2 from the germline V gene are SGDLS and YYNGEE. The CDR3 covers 12 residues.

CDR3 sequence (DNA): TGTGCCACCAGCAGAGGACGGGAGAGCGACGAGCAGTACTTC. Translating gives CATSRGRESDEQYF. V usage is TRBV15 and J usage is TRBJ2-7; D perhaps matches TRBD2 (6 bases). Germline values: CDR1 LNHNV, CDR2 YYDKDF (reference sequence). This CDR3 has 14 residues. V lost 1 base, J lost 5 bases, and 12 bases lay in between.